These T cell receptor beta chains were read from a single sample in a study of blood T cell repertoires in COVID-19. Repertoires were generated with immunoSEQ multiplex PCR, while TCRdb's copy carries only in-frame clones and drops some. This table has tens of thousands of clones, roughly nine tenths appearing once. The material sequenced was peripheral blood. The source of these receptors is a man in his fifties or sixties with active or convalescent COVID-19. The conserved cysteine and the conserved F or W are not part of the CDR3 here. The order of the fields is J gene, V gene, CDR3 protein.

J: TRBJ1-5; V: TRBV6-2/TRBV6-3; CDR3: ASSYNTRQPQH
J: TRBJ2-3; V: TRBV27; CDR3: ATRDSNTDTQY
J: TRBJ2-7; V: TRBV4-3; CDR3: ASSQGVGQDLYEQY
J: TRBJ1-1; V: TRBV5-4; CDR3: ASSFSPLQSMNTEAF
J: TRBJ1-2; V: TRBV19; CDR3: ASGGIMVYGYT
J: TRBJ2-5; V: TRBV7-6; CDR3: ASSLAAASGVQETQY
J: TRBJ2-5; V: TRBV7-3; CDR3: ASSQFSGGKETQY
J: TRBJ1-5; V: TRBV28; CDR3: ASSTQVYPNQPQH
J: TRBJ1-3; V: TRBV5-1; CDR3: ASSLASSGNTIY
J: TRBJ1-1; V: TRBV6-2/TRBV6-3; CDR3: ASSPDTEAF
J: TRBJ1-5; V: TRBV24-1; CDR3: ATTVGTASNQPQH
J: TRBJ1-2; V: TRBV28; CDR3: ASSRDTYGYT
J: TRBJ1-2; V: TRBV30; CDR3: AWSDTGQGRFAYGYT
J: TRBJ2-7; V: TRBV5-4; CDR3: ASSLAAGSAYEQY
J: TRBJ2-2; V: TRBV6-2/TRBV6-3; CDR3: ASSYPAGTGSINTGELF
J: TRBJ2-7; V: TRBV6-5; CDR3: ASSQAYSYEQY
J: TRBJ2-5; V: TRBV6-5; CDR3: ASSLRFVGTQY
J: TRBJ1-5; V: TRBV12-3/TRBV12-4; CDR3: ASSQFKRGPQH
J: TRBJ2-6; V: TRBV25-1; CDR3: ASTRAGANVLT
J: TRBJ1-3; V: TRBV6-1; CDR3: ASSEVTAGNTIY
J: TRBJ2-5; V: TRBV5-4; CDR3: ASSTPGQGIRTQY
J: TRBJ1-1; V: TRBV10-3; CDR3: AIRTAMNTEAF
J: TRBJ2-7; V: TRBV7-2; CDR3: ASSLLLRSYEQY
J: TRBJ1-1; V: TRBV2; CDR3: ASSSQQVITEAF
J: TRBJ1-5; V: TRBV19; CDR3: ASSWESNQPQH
J: TRBJ2-3; V: TRBV9; CDR3: ASSLGQTDTQY
J: TRBJ1-1; V: TRBV5-1; CDR3: ASSSGQPMNTEAF
J: TRBJ2-7; V: TRBV7-2; CDR3: ASSLLGQSYEQY
J: TRBJ1-1; V: TRBV6-1; CDR3: ASSENGEAF
J: TRBJ1-2; V: TRBV2; CDR3: ASSTGQGDGYT
J: TRBJ1-5; V: TRBV6-9; CDR3: ASSYPTVRNQPQH
J: TRBJ2-6; V: TRBV28; CDR3: ASSLEWVSGANVLT
J: TRBJ2-3; V: TRBV10-1; CDR3: ASSRTSTDTQY
J: TRBJ1-1; V: TRBV7-2; CDR3: ASSLGTGDREAF
J: TRBJ2-2; V: TRBV3-1/TRBV3-2; CDR3: ASSQDSGTGELF
J: TRBJ2-5; V: TRBV9; CDR3: ASSPRLAGGETQY
J: TRBJ1-2; V: TRBV28; CDR3: ASSFRGFFVYT
J: TRBJ1-4; V: TRBV2; CDR3: ASRVTGLGEKLF
J: TRBJ1-3; V: TRBV9; CDR3: ASSGQIYSGNTIY
J: TRBJ2-3; V: TRBV29-1; CDR3: SARRGSADTQY
J: TRBJ1-1; V: TRBV11-2; CDR3: ASFWTGGTEAF
J: TRBJ1-2; V: TRBV14; CDR3: ASSQWPGQSYGYT
J: TRBJ2-7; V: TRBV7-6; CDR3: ASSLALRQGAGEQY
J: TRBJ2-3; V: TRBV10-3; CDR3: AISEGTSWDTQY
J: TRBJ1-1; V: TRBV28; CDR3: ASISLTEAF
J: TRBJ2-1; V: TRBV4-1; CDR3: ASSRGTSGQNEQF
J: TRBJ2-2; V: TRBV5-4; CDR3: ASARNRGDTGELF
J: TRBJ2-3; V: TRBV5-1; CDR3: ASSLARSTDTQY
J: TRBJ2-3; V: TRBV4-1; CDR3: ASSYGLAGTDTQY
J: TRBJ1-2; V: TRBV18; CDR3: ASSPSPATQANYGYT
J: TRBJ2-3; V: TRBV7-2; CDR3: ASSLASGVSDTQY
J: TRBJ1-2; V: TRBV9; CDR3: ASSVSRDISYGYT
J: TRBJ2-3; V: TRBV11-3; CDR3: ASSFSTSTDTQY
J: TRBJ1-4; V: TRBV6-1; CDR3: ASSEPPGQGFNEKLF
J: TRBJ2-5; V: TRBV21-1; CDR3: ASSRTPGQGKETQY